This T cell receptor (beta chain) was found in a study of T cell responses to AZD1222 COVID-19 vaccine. The assay was immunoSEQ multiplex PCR, and TCRdb's table has in-frame clones only and misses some. Here the sample spans approximately 150,000 clones, over 85% being singletons. Germline V CDR1 and CDR2: LNHDA, SQIVND (reference sequence). Trimming cost V 4 bases and J 2 bases, with 15 bases left between them. CDR3 size: 17 residues. Source: peripheral blood, taken on day 0 of AZD1222 vaccination. This chain connects TRBV19 to TRBJ2-6, with D hard to call. This clonotype was sampled from an adult in good health. CDR3 in amino acids: CASSTSIVRPGANVLTF. CDR3 sequence (DNA): TGTGCCAGTAGTACATCCATAGTCCGCCCTGGGGCCAACGTCCTGACTTTC.